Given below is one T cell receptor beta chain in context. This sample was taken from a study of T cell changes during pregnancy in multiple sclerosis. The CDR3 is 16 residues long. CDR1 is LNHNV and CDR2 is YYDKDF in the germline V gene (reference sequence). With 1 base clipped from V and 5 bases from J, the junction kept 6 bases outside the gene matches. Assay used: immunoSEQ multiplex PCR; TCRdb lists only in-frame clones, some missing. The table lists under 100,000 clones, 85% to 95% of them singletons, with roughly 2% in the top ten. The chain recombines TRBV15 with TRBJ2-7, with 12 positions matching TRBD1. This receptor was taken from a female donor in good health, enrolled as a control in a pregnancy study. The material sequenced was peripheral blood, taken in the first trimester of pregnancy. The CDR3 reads CATSRAYGTGGNEQYF. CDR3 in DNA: TGTGCCACCAGCAGAGCTTATGGGACAGGGGGCAACGAGCAGTACTTC. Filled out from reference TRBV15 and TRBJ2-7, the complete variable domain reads DAMVIQNPRYQVTQFGKPVTLSCSQTLNHNVMYWYQQKSSQAPKLLFHYYDKDFNNEADTPDNFQSRRPNTSFCFLDIRSPGLGDTAMYLCATSRAYGTGGNEQYFGPGTRLTVT.